One and the same sample provided the 4 T cell receptor beta chains below, sequenced in a study of control samples from healthy donors and cancer patients. Profiled with immunoSEQ multiplex PCR; TCRdb holds only in-frame clones, not every one. This table holds 90,000 to 100,000 clones, approximately 80% found once. The material sequenced was blood. The receptors were sampled from a woman aged 25 to 39 in good health.

J is TRBJ1-1 and V is TRBV7-9; D unresolved. Trimming removed 3 bases at V and 1 base at J, with 12 bases between. The CDR3 runs 15 residues. CDR1 is SEHNR and CDR2 is FQNEAQ in the germline V gene (reference sequence). The CDR3 DNA reads TGTGCCAGCAGCTTCCCTTCAAGCAGGAACACTGAAGCTTTCTTT. It encodes CASSFPSSRNTEAFF.

This clone was seen more than once but under ten times. This rearrangement joins TRBV15 to TRBJ2-5; 9 bases are shared with TRBD2. The CDR3 has 13 amino acids. CDR1 LNHNV and CDR2 YYDKDF come from the germline V gene (reference sequence). V shed 11 bases and J 3 bases; nucleotides not matched to a gene: 7. CDR3 sequence: CAATRGGEETQYF. The CDR3 coding sequence is TGTGCCGCAACTCGCGGGGGGGAAGAGACCCAGTACTTC.

This clone was found a few times. The rearrangement uses TRBV15 and TRBJ1-1; D uncertain. CDR1 is LNHNV, CDR2 YYDKDF, per germline (reference sequence). This CDR3 has 14 amino acids. V lost 0 bases, J lost 6 bases, and 11 bases lay in between. DNA for the CDR3: TGTGCCACCAGCAGAGAACTGGTCACTTCTGAAGCTTTCTTT. It specifies CATSRELVTSEAFF.

The CDR3 DNA reads as TGTGCCAGCAGTGTCATGGACGGAGCATCAGCTTTCTTT. This sequence encodes CASSVMDGASAFF. This chain uses TRBV2 with TRBJ1-1; no reliable D call. This CDR3 has 13 residues. Trimming cost V 4 bases and J 10 bases, with 16 bases left between them. Germline V gene sequence: CDR1 SNHLY, CDR2 FYNNEI.